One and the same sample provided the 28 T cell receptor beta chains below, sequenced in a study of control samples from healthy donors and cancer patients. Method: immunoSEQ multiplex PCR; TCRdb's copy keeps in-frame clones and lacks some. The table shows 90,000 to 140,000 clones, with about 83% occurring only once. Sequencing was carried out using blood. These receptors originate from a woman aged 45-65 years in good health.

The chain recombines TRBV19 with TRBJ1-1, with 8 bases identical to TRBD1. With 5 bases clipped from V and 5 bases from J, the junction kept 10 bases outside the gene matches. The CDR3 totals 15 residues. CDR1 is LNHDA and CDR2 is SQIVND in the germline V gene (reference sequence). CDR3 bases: TGTGCCAGTAGTCAGACAGGGGTGATGGGGACTGAAGCTTTCTTT. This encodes CASSQTGVMGTEAFF.

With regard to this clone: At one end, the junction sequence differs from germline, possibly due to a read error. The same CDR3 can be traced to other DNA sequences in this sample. The CDR3 bases are TGTGCCAGCAGCCAAGGGATTTACAATGAACAGTTCTTC. Protein sequence: CASSQGIYNEQFF. V usage is TRBV3-1 (or the pseudogene TRBV3-2) and J usage is TRBJ2-1, with D hard to call. CDR3 length: 13 amino acids. Germline CDR1 and CDR2: LGHDT and YNNKEL (reference sequence).

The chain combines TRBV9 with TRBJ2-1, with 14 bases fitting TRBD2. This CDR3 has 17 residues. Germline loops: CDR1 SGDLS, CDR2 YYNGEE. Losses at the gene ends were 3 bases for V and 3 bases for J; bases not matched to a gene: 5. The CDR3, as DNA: TGTGCCAGCAGCGCTCCGACTAGCGGGAGGGGCTACAATGAGCAGTTCTTC. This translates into CASSAPTSGRGYNEQFF.

CDR3 in amino acids: CASSRRRGASAGSPLHF. In DNA, the CDR3 is TGTGCCAGCAGTCGCAGAAGGGGGGCCTCAGCGGGATCACCCCTCCACTTT. V usage is TRBV6-2 or TRBV6-3 and J usage is TRBJ1-6; the D gene is possibly TRBD1 (6 bases). Trimming stripped 5 bases from V and 10 bases from J, with 24 bases between. The CDR3 consists of 17 residues. Germline CDR1 is MNHEY and CDR2 is SVGEGT.

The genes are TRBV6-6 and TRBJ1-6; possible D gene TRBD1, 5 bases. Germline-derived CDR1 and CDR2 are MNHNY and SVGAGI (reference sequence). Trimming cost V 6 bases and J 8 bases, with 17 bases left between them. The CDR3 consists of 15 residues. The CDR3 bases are TGTGCCAGCAGGTCCCGGGACCGCGGGGATTCACCCCTCCACTTT. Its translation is CASRSRDRGDSPLHF.

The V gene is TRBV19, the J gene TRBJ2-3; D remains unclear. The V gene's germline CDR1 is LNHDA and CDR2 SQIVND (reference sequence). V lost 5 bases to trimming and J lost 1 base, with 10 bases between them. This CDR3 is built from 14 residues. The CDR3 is CASSLNRGTDTQYF. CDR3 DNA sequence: TGTGCCAGTAGTCTCAATAGAGGCACAGATACGCAGTATTTT.

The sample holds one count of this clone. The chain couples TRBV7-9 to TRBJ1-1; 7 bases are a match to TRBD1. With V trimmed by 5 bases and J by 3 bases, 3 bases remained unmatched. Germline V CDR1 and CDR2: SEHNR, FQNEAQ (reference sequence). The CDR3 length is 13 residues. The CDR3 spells CASSPQGDTEAFF. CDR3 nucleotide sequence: TGTGCCAGCAGCCCCCAGGGGGACACTGAAGCTTTCTTT.

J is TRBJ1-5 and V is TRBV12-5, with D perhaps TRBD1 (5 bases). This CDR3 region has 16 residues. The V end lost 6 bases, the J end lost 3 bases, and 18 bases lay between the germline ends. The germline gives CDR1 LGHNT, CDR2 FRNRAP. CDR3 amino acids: CASGRRGRSANQPQHF. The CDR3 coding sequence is TGTGCTAGTGGACGCCGGGGCCGAAGCGCCAATCAGCCCCAGCATTTT. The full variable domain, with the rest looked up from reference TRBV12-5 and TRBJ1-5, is DARVTQTPRHKVTEMGQEVTMRCQPILGHNTVFWYRQTMMQGLELLAYFRNRAPLDDSGMPKDRFSAEMPDATLATLKIQPSEPRDSAVYFCASGRRGRSANQPQHFGDGTRLSIL.

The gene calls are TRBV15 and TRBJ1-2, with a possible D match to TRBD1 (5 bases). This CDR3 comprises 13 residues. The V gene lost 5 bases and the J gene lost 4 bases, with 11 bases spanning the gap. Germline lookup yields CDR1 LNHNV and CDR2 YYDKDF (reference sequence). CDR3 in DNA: TGTGCCACCAGCCCCTGGGGGGTCTATGGCTACACCTTC. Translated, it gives CATSPWGVYGYTF. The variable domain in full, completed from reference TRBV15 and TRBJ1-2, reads DAMVIQNPRYQVTQFGKPVTLSCSQTLNHNVMYWYQQKSSQAPKLLFHYYDKDFNNEADTPDNFQSRRPNTSFCFLDIRSPGLGDTAMYLCATSPWGVYGYTFGSGTRLTVV.

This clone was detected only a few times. CDR3: CASSLLGGARETQYF. The DNA of the CDR3 is TGTGCCAGCAGCCTGCTAGGGGGGGCCCGAGAGACCCAGTACTTC. The J gene is TRBJ2-5, the V gene TRBV5-6, with D possibly TRBD2 on 7 matching bases. Trimming took off 4 bases at V and 4 bases at J, with 17 bases between the two ends. This CDR3 has 15 residues. Germline-derived CDR1 and CDR2 are SGHDT and YYEEEE.

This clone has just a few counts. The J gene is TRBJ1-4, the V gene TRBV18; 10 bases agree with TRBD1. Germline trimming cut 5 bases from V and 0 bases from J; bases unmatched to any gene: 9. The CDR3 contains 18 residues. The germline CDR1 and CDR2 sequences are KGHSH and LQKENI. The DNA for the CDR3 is TGTGCCAGCTCAAGAGGGACAGGGGCGTCTGCAACTAATGAAAAACTGTTTTTT. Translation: CASSRGTGASATNEKLFF.

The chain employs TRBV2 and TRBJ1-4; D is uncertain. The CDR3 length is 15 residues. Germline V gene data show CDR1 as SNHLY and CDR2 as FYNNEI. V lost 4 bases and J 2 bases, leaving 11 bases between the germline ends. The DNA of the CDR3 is TGTGCCAGCAGTGTGACCCCTGTCACTAATGAAAAACTGTTTTTT. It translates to CASSVTPVTNEKLFF. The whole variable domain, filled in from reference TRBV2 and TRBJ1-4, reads EPEVTQTPSHQVTQMGQEVILRCVPISNHLYFYWYRQILGQKVEFLVSFYNNEISEKSEIFDDQFSVERPDGSNFTLKIRSTKLEDSAMYFCASSVTPVTNEKLFFGSGTQLSVL.

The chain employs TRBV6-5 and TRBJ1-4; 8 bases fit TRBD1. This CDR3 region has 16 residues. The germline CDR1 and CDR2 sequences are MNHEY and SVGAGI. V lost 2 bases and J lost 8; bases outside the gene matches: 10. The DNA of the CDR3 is TGTGCCAGCAGTTACCACCACAGGGGGGGGTTAGAAAAACTGTTTTTT. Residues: CASSYHHRGGLEKLFF.

CDR3 sequence (DNA): TGTGCCAGTAGTATGAATAGACAGGGTGGCGACTATGGCTACACCTTC. Translation: CASSMNRQGGDYGYTF. The chain has TRBV19 and TRBJ1-2; 7 nucleotides align to TRBD1. V was clipped by 3 bases and J by 3 bases; unmatched bases: 10. The CDR3 covers 16 residues. Germline CDR1 and CDR2: LNHDA and SQIVND (reference sequence).

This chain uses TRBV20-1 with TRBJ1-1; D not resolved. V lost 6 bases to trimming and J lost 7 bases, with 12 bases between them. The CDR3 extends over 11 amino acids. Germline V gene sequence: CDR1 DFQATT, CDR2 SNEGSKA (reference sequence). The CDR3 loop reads CSAVTGGEAFF. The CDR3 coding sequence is TGCAGTGCCGTGACGGGCGGTGAAGCTTTCTTT.

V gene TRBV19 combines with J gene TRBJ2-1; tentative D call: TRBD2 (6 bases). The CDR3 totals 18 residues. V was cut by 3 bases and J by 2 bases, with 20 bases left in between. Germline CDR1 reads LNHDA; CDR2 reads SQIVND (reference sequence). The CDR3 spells CASSIAGGERVPYNEQFF. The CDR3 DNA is TGTGCCAGTAGTATCGCCGGGGGAGAGCGGGTCCCCTACAATGAGCAGTTCTTC.

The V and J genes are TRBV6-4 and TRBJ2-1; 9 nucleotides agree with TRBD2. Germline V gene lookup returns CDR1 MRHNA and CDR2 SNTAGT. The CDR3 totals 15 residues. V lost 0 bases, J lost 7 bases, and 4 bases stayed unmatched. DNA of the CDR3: TGTGCCAGCAGTGACTCGGCGGGGGGGCGGAATGAGCAGTTCTTC. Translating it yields CASSDSAGGRNEQFF.

CDR3 sequence: CASHRQGNTEAFF. The CDR3 DNA reads TGTGCCAGCCACCGACAGGGGAACACTGAAGCTTTCTTT. This chain uses TRBV19 with TRBJ1-1; 7 bases align to TRBD1. J gave up 1 base and V 9 bases, and 5 bases lay outside the gene matches. The CDR3 is made up of 13 amino acids. CDR1 is LNHDA and CDR2 is SQIVND in the germline V gene (reference sequence).

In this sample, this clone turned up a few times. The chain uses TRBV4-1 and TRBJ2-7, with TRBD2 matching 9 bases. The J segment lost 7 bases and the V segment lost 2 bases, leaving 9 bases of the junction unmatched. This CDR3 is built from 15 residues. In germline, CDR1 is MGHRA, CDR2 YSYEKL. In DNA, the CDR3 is TGCGCCAGCAGCCAACCTAGCGGGGCCCTCCTGGAGCAGTACTTC. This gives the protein CASSQPSGALLEQYF.

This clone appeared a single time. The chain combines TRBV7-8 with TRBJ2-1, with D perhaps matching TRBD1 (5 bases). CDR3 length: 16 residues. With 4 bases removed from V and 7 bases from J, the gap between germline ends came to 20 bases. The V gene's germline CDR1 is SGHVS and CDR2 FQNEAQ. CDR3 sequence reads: CASSSSRTRSGNEQFF. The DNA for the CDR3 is TGTGCCAGCAGCTCCTCCCGGACACGGTCAGGGAATGAGCAGTTCTTC.

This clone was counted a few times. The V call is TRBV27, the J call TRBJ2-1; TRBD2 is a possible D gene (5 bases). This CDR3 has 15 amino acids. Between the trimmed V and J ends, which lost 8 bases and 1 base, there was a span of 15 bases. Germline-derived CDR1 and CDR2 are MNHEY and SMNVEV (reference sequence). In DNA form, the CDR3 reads TGTGCCAGCCGGAGGACTTTAAATTCCTACAATGAGCAGTTCTTC. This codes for CASRRTLNSYNEQFF.

This CDR3 is CASSTWGQGRGTYNEQFF. In nucleotides, the CDR3 is TGTGCCAGCAGCACATGGGGACAGGGGAGGGGGACCTACAATGAGCAGTTCTTC. The chain employs TRBV11-2 and TRBJ2-1; TRBD1 agrees at 10 bases. The CDR3 is 18 amino acids. Per germline, CDR1 SGHAT and CDR2 FQNNGV. V was pared by 5 bases and J by 2 bases, with 12 bases of the junction left unmatched.

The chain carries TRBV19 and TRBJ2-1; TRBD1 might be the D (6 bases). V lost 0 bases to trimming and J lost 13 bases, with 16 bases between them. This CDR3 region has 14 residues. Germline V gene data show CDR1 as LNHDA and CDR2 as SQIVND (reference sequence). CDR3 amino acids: CASSIEQTGPFQFF. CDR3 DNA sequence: TGTGCCAGTAGTATAGAACAGACAGGACCTTTTCAGTTCTTC.

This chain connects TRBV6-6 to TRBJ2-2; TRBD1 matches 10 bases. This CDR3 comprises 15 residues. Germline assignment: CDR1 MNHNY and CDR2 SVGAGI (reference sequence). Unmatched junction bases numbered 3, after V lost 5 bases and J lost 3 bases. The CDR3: CASSRQGADTGELFF. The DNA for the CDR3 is TGTGCCAGCAGTAGACAGGGGGCGGACACCGGGGAGCTGTTTTTT.

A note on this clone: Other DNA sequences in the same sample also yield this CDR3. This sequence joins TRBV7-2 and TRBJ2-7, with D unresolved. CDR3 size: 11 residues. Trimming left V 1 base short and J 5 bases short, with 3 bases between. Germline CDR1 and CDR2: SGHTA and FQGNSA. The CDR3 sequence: CASSLVHEQYF. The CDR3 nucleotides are TGTGCCAGCAGCTTAGTCCACGAGCAGTACTTC.

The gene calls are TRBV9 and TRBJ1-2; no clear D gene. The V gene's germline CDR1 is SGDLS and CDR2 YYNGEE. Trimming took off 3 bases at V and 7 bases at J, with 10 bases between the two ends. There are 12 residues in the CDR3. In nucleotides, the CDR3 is TGTGCCAGCAGCGGGGCGGGTCTTGGCTACACCTTC. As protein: CASSGAGLGYTF.

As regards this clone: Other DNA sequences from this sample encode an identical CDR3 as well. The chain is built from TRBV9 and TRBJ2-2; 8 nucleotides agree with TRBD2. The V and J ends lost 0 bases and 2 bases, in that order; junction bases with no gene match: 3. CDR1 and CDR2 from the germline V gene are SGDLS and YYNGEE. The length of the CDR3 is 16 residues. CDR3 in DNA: TGTGCCAGCAGCGTAGGGCTAGCGGGCAACACCGGGGAGCTGTTTTTT. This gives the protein CASSVGLAGNTGELFF.

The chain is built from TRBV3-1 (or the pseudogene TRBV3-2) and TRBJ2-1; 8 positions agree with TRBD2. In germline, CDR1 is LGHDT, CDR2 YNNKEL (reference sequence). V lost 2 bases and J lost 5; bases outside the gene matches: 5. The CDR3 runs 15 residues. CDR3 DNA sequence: TGTGCCAGCAGCCAATTGGGACTAGGGGACAATGAGCAGTTCTTC. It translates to CASSQLGLGDNEQFF.